The following is a TCR beta chain sequence with its context. The antigen it recognizes is unknown. The input lacks base qualities; no much larger clone sits a single base away. Sample time point, as interpreted from the label and publication: approximately eleven months on ibrutinib. For TCR beta library preparation, about 1.8 micrograms of genomic DNA were isolated from cryopreserved PBMCs. High-throughput TCR beta sequencing was performed on longitudinal blood samples from CLL patients receiving ibrutinib monotherapy. The patients were enrolled in a single-center, open-label phase 2 trial of ibrutinib monotherapy. The data belong to a study of cytotoxic CD8 clonotypes in ibrutinib-treated CLL (dated by TCRdb to about 2021). Turning to the overall study: The cohort was composed of 11 relapsed/refractory and around 15 treatment-naive patients; IGHV unmutated status was identified in fewer than 18 patients. Responses were partial in approximately 24 patients and complete in 2; after median around 72 months follow-up, some 15 stayed in remission and some twelve progressed. The response samples were drawn at a median of 12 months into treatment, with a range of roughly 6 to 36 months. On average, each sample had about 260,000 productive templates and more than 85,000 productive rearrangements. Longitudinal samples were available for about 30% of the 86 trial participants. Cryopreserved peripheral blood mononuclear cells were obtained before treatment, at response, and at either sustained remission or disease progression. Every remission and progressive disease sample was obtained while ibrutinib was still being received by the patients.

The trim is 5 bases for V and 3 bases for J, with a gap of 13 bases between the germline ends. The germline V gene yields MGHRA for CDR1 and YSYEKL for CDR2. From its cysteine to its phenylalanine, the CDR3 spans 15 amino acids. The kept DNA is CDR3 alone, 45 bases in frame from the first base. Each clonotype received, on average, 10x coverage in deep resolution sequencing performed on a MiSeq, where the target depth lay between 1 in 1 million and 1 in 200,000 T cells. TCR beta libraries were generated with the immunoSEQ hsTCRB Kit. The authors' analysis ran thus. The data were analyzed with ImmunoSEQ Analyzer and ImmunoSEQ Data Assistant, and V, D and J gene assignments followed IMGT definitions. Clonality, with values ranging from 0 to 1, was calculated as one minus the normalized Shannon entropy of productive rearrangement frequencies. Only overrepresented clonotypes making up at least 0.05% of the repertoire of each patient were included in the public clonotype analysis. Roughly 13 age-matched healthy donor repertoires from immuneACCESS were used as controls for clonality. The immuneACCESS repertoire file appears here via TCRdb, limited to in-frame rearrangements. These files lack a portion of the clones; in checked studies, under half of the deficit traces to unresolved V genes, and the cause of the others is not known. From that table come the V and J calls and clone size; the DNA was used to work out D and trimming. A total of around 160,000 clones appear in this sample, approximately 80% of them only once. The ten largest clones capture around 2% of the sample.

Findings and caveats that apply to the study as a whole: Baseline clonality exceeded that of age-matched healthy donors and correlated strongly with circulating CD8+ T-cell counts. Sustained-remission and progressing patients did not have matched sampling times, and lymph node repertoires were not examined. At ibrutinib response clonality went up, during sustained remission it held steady, and at progression it dropped back toward baseline. Public clonotypes were rare and either contracted or stayed stable during treatment, and the rise in clonality at ibrutinib response reflected the expansion of private clonotypes.

Specimen: PBMCs, collected after 12 months of ibrutinib treatment. Rearrangement joined TRBV4-1 to TRBJ2-2; a weak D assignment points to TRBD1 (6 bases agree). The clonotype originates from a human donor with chronic lymphocytic leukemia. The CDR3 loop reads CASSARDTDTGELFF. The nucleotides read TGCGCCAGCAGCGCCAGGGACACGGACACCGGGGAGCTGTTTTTT.